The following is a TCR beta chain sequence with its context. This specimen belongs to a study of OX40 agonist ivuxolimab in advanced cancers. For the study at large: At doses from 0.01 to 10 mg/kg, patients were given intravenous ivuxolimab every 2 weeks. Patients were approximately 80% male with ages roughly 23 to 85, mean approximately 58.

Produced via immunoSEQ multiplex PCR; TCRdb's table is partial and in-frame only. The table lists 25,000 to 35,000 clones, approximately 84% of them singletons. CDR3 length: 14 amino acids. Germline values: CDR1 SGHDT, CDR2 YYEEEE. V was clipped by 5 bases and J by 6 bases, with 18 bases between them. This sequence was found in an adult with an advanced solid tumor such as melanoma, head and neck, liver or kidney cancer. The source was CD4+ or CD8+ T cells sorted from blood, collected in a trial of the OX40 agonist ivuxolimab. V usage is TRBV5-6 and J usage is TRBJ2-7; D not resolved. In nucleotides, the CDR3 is TGTGCCAGCAGGAACAGCTTGATATTCAGCGAGCAGTACTTC. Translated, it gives CASRNSLIFSEQYF.